The present TCR beta chain was sequenced within a study of Ad26.COV2.S vaccination and SARS-CoV-2 variants. Overall study context: Intramuscular Ad26.COV2.S at 5x10^10 or 1x10^11 viral particles.

Produced via immunoSEQ multiplex PCR; TCRdb's table is partial and in-frame only. The table records about 330,000 clones, roughly 90% of them present only once. As to treatment: about 20 received Ad26.COV2.S at low or high dose, single or two shots; several received placebo; per-sample allocation not given. Sampling happened 63 days after the first vaccine or placebo injection. The CDR3 loop spans 16 amino acids. Germline values: CDR1 KGHSH, CDR2 LQKENI. Trimming took 1 base from V and 3 from J, leaving 15 bases between them. General observations from the study: Vaccine and placebo recipients had comparable breadth of non-spike TCRs. Researchers cautioned that TCR breadth and depth analyses may have underestimated total T cell responses.

Concerning this clone itself: What it binds is unknown.

Sequences were derived from peripheral blood, sampled in a trial of Ad26.COV2.S vaccine versus placebo. This sequence was found in a person aged 18 to 65 who received the Ad26.COV2.S COVID-19 vaccine or a placebo. The rearrangement joins TRBV18 to TRBJ1-1; perhaps TRBD1 as D (5 bases). CDR3 nucleotides: TGTGCCAGCTCACCACACCTAAATTCGGGGGACACTGAAGCTTTCTTT. It yields the protein CASSPHLNSGDTEAFF.